This T cell receptor (beta chain) was obtained from a study of blood T cell repertoires in COVID-19. The CDR3 contains 14 residues. The germline V gene encodes CDR1 SGHVS and CDR2 FQNEAQ. V shed 5 bases, J shed 7 bases, and the junction held 4 bases outside the gene matches. In the authors' methods: Amplification of reference gene primers was used by the study to estimate nucleated cell counts. The table came from immunoSEQ multiplex PCR; TCRdb's copy has only in-frame clones and leaves some out. V and J calls and clone size are copied from that table; D and trimming were computed from the DNA. The sample has 140,000 to 150,000 clones, 70% to 80% seen once.

The chain uses TRBV7-8 and TRBJ1-6, with 8 bases fitting TRBD1. Material for sequencing was peripheral blood. The receptor's source is a man in his forties or fifties with acute or convalescent COVID-19. The CDR3 sequence is CASSRDRGNSPLHF. Here the CDR3 DNA reads TGTGCCAGCAGCCGAGACAGGGGAAATTCACCCCTCCACTTT.